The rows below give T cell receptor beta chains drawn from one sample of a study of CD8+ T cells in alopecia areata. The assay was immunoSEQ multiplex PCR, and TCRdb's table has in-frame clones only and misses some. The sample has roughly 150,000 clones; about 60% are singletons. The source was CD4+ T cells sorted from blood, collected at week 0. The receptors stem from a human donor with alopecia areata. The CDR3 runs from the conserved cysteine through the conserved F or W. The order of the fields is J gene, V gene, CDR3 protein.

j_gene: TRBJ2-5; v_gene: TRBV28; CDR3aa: CASSLETQYF
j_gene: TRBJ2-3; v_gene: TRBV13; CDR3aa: CASSLGVSTDTQYF
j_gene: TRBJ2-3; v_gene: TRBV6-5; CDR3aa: CASSVGQSSTDTQYF
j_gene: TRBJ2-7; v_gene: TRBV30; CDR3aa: CAWTPGPGVQYF
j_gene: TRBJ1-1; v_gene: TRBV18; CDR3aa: CASSPIGGTEAFF
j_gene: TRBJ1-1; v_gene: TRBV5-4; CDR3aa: CASSLAGNTEAFF
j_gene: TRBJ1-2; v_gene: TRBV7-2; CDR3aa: CASSLVGQGSYGYTF
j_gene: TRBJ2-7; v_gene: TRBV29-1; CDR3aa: CSVGGASGEQYF
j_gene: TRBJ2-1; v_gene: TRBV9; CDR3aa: CASSPLGGPYNEQFF
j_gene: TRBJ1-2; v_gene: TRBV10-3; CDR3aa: CAISRGAENYGYTF